This T cell receptor beta chain emerged from a study of cytomegalovirus exposure and HLA in healthy donors. Regarding the study as a whole: In vitro work confirmed that a few CMV-associated chains recognize CMV antigens.

The PCR employed 60 Vbeta primers together with 13 Jbeta primers. Data came from immunoSEQ multiplex PCR; TCRdb stores just in-frame clones and leaves some out. Altogether tens of thousands of clones are present, about three quarters being singletons, with the ten largest covering roughly 2.5%. Between the trimmed V and J ends, which lost 1 base and 4 bases, there was a span of 10 bases. CDR3 length: 14 residues. In germline, CDR1 is LNHNV, CDR2 YYDKDF (reference sequence). Worth noting for this clone: The antigen remains unidentified.

The sequenced sample consisted of PBMCs. This TCR was recovered from a male donor in good health and CMV-seropositive. The gene calls are TRBV15 and TRBJ1-1; D possibly corresponds to TRBD1 (5 bases). The chain's CDR3 is CATSRGQRSTEAFF. DNA of the CDR3: TGTGCCACCAGCAGAGGACAGAGAAGCACTGAAGCTTTCTTT.